The 32 T cell receptor beta chains reported below all come from one sample, sequenced in a study of shared clonotypes between healthy human individuals. TCRdb's copy holds only in-frame clones and misses some; the assay was immunoSEQ multiplex PCR. There are over a million clones in the sample; 97% to 99% occur only once, and approximately 0.38% lies in the top ten. Source material: naive CD4+ T cells sorted from blood. Subset defined: CD45RA+ positively selected. The receptors stem from a man aged 25-45 years in good health.

The table lists this clone with a count of one. This chain joins TRBV19 and TRBJ1-1, with D possibly TRBD1 on 5 matching bases. The ends were cut back, 9 bases at V and 0 bases at J, with 17 bases in the middle. CDR1 is LNHDA and CDR2 is SQIVND in the germline V gene (reference sequence). CDR3 length equals 15 residues. The CDR3 loop reads CASRSWGVMNTEAFF. The DNA of the CDR3 is TGTGCCAGCAGGTCGTGGGGGGTCATGAACACTGAAGCTTTCTTT.

For this clone: Other DNA sequences in this specimen translate into the identical CDR3. The rearrangement joins TRBV19 to TRBJ2-3; D not resolved. The length of the CDR3 is 15 residues. Trimming took 2 bases from V and 0 from J, leaving 9 bases between them. CDR1 is LNHDA and CDR2 is SQIVND in the germline V gene (reference sequence). Written as DNA, the CDR3 is TGTGCCAGTAGTATACTCGCGGCCAGCACAGATACGCAGTATTTT. As protein: CASSILAASTDTQYF.

This clone appeared once. The chain combines TRBV9 with TRBJ2-7; TRBD2 matches at 7 bases. Germline V gene data show CDR1 as SGDLS and CDR2 as YYNGEE. Trimming at V came to 4 bases and at J to 0 bases, leaving 4 bases not matched to a gene. The CDR3 is 14 residues long. In nucleotides, the CDR3 is TGTGCCAGCAGCCCAGCGGGGTACTCCTACGAGCAGTACTTC. Protein sequence: CASSPAGYSYEQYF.

The genes are TRBV5-4 and TRBJ2-5, with D perhaps matching TRBD1 (5 bases). Germline V gene sequence: CDR1 SGHNT, CDR2 YYREEE (reference sequence). V gave up 0 bases and J gave up 2 bases, with 8 bases separating them. The length of the CDR3 is 14 residues. CDR3 residues: CASSLGTPQETQYF. In nucleotides, the CDR3 is TGTGCCAGCAGCTTGGGGACACCGCAAGAGACCCAGTACTTC.

This sequence joins TRBV25-1 and TRBJ1-1; 7 nucleotides agree with TRBD1. Germline values: CDR1 MGHDK, CDR2 SYGVNS. This CDR3 is built from 14 residues. V lost 5 bases and J lost 1; bases outside the gene matches: 4. This CDR3 is CASSTRTGNTEAFF. DNA for the CDR3: TGTGCCAGCAGTACCCGGACAGGGAACACTGAAGCTTTCTTT.

This chain joins TRBV11-2 and TRBJ2-1; D is ambiguous. Germline lookup yields CDR1 SGHAT and CDR2 FQNNGV. The CDR3 is 13 amino acids. Trimming cost V 3 bases and J 8 bases, with 11 bases left between them. The CDR3 DNA reads as TGTGCCAGCAGCTTTAATCCGCTCTATGAGCAGTTCTTC. The encoded protein is CASSFNPLYEQFF.

The chain uses TRBV28 and TRBJ1-5, with D uncertain. Germline lookup yields CDR1 MDHEN and CDR2 SYDVKM. V was clipped by 5 bases and J by 6 bases, with 8 bases between them. CDR3 length: 12 amino acids. CDR3 in DNA: TGTGCCAGCAGTCCCTGGGTTCAGCCCCAGCATTTT. This codes for CASSPWVQPQHF.

The rearrangement uses TRBV28 and TRBJ2-7, with D perhaps TRBD2 (6 bases). Germline-derived CDR1 and CDR2 are MDHEN and SYDVKM. The CDR3 is 13 residues long. V lost 10 bases to trimming and J lost 4 bases, with 17 bases between them. The CDR3 DNA reads TGTGCCACCCTCTCCGGGCGGGGTTACGAGCAGTACTTC. Translated: CATLSGRGYEQYF.

This rearrangement joins TRBV9 to TRBJ2-7, with TRBD2 matching over 11 bases. V trimming: 0 bases; J trimming: 2 bases; junction bases outside the gene matches: 4. Per the germline V gene, CDR1 is SGDLS and CDR2 is YYNGEE. This CDR3 is 16 amino acids long. CDR3 region: CASSVGSSGRAYEQYF. In nucleotides, the CDR3 is TGTGCCAGCAGCGTAGGAAGTAGCGGGAGGGCCTACGAGCAGTACTTC.

The chain links TRBV9 to TRBJ2-5; the match to TRBD2 covers 7 bases. Germline CDR1 reads SGDLS; CDR2 reads YYNGEE. The CDR3 covers 16 residues. The ends lost 1 base at V and 5 bases at J; junction bases unmatched: 11. The CDR3 nucleotides read TGTGCCAGCAGCGTATGGGTGGGAGGGCGGAGGGAGACCCAGTACTTC. Translating it yields CASSVWVGGRRETQYF. Full variable domain (outside the CDR3, taken from reference TRBV9 and TRBJ2-5): DSGVTQTPKHLITATGQRVTLRCSPRSGDLSVYWYQQSLDQGLQFLIQYYNGEERAKGNILERFSAQQFPDLHSELNLSSLELGDSALYFCASSVWVGGRRETQYFGPGTRLLVL.

The genes are TRBV4-2 and TRBJ2-1, with 10 bases identical to TRBD2. The germline V gene encodes CDR1 LGHNA and CDR2 YNFKEQ. The length of the CDR3 is 15 residues. Trimming at V came to 7 bases and at J to 5 bases, leaving 8 bases not matched to a gene. The CDR3, as DNA: TGTGCCAGCAAGTCGAGTCTAGCGGGAGACAATGAGCAGTTCTTC. It encodes CASKSSLAGDNEQFF.

The rearrangement uses TRBV29-1 and TRBJ2-3; D not resolved. CDR3 size: 13 residues. V gave up 6 bases and J gave up 0 bases, with 10 bases separating them. Germline V gene sequence: CDR1 SQVTM, CDR2 ANQGSEA. The CDR3 spells CSVALTSTDTQYF. The CDR3 DNA follows: TGCAGCGTAGCCTTAACTAGCACAGATACGCAGTATTTT.

The chain has TRBV7-2 and TRBJ1-2; possible D gene TRBD1, 6 bases. Trimming took 5 bases from V and 2 from J, leaving 15 bases between them. Per the germline V gene, CDR1 is SGHTA and CDR2 is FQGNSA. CDR3 length: 15 amino acids. CDR3 region: CASSPSTGKNYGYTF. The DNA of the CDR3 is TGTGCCAGCAGCCCAAGCACAGGGAAAAACTATGGCTACACCTTC. Complete variable domain (other parts from reference TRBV7-2 and TRBJ1-2): GAGVSQSPSNKVTEKGKDVELRCDPISGHTALYWYRQSLGQGLEFLIYFQGNSAPDKSGLPSDRFSAERTGGSVSTLTIQRTQQEDSAVYLCASSPSTGKNYGYTFGSGTRLTVV.

This chain links TRBV11-2 with TRBJ2-3, with unresolved D. From germline, CDR1 is SGHAT and CDR2 FQNNGV. The CDR3 is 13 amino acids. V was pared by 5 bases and J by 6 bases, with 12 bases between. CDR3 coding DNA: TGTGCCAGCAGCCTTTCCCAAAGGGATACGCAGTATTTT. Translating gives CASSLSQRDTQYF.

With regard to this clone: One end of the junction varies from germline; a read error may be responsible. V usage is TRBV2 and J usage is TRBJ1-2; unclear D gene. This CDR3 region has 12 residues. The germline V gene encodes CDR1 SNHLY and CDR2 FYNNEI. The CDR3 reads CASSADLYFAFF. The CDR3 nucleotides read TGTGCCAGCAGTGCGGACCTGTACTTCGCGTTCTTC.

A note on this clone: Additional DNA sequences in this sample encode the identical CDR3. This sequence joins TRBV7-9 and TRBJ2-7, with TRBD2 identical over 7 bases. V was pared by 1 base and J by 4 bases, with 4 bases of the junction left unmatched. The CDR3 totals 14 residues. CDR1 and CDR2 (germline): SEHNR, FQNEAQ (reference sequence). DNA of the CDR3: TGTGCCAGCAGCTTAGGGCGCGGGAGTTACGAGCAGTACTTC. Amino acids: CASSLGRGSYEQYF.

The V call is TRBV6-1, the J call TRBJ1-2; a weak D match, TRBD1 (6 bases). Germline lookup yields CDR1 MNHNS and CDR2 SASEGT. Trimming cost V 3 bases and J 8 bases, with 13 bases left between them. The CDR3 consists of 13 residues. CDR3 nucleotides: TGTGCCAGCAGTGACAGGGGAAAGGGCGGCTACACCTTC. This sequence encodes CASSDRGKGGYTF.

This chain links TRBV9 with TRBJ2-7; possible D gene TRBD2, 6 bases. V shed 3 bases and J shed 6 bases, with 13 bases lying between them. This CDR3 has 13 residues. From germline, CDR1 is SGDLS and CDR2 YYNGEE. In nucleotides, the CDR3 is TGTGCCAGCAGCGAGGCGGGAAGGAGCGAGCAGTACTTC. Its translation: CASSEAGRSEQYF. The variable domain in full, with the rest retrieved from reference TRBV9 and TRBJ2-7, is DSGVTQTPKHLITATGQRVTLRCSPRSGDLSVYWYQQSLDQGLQFLIQYYNGEERAKGNILERFSAQQFPDLHSELNLSSLELGDSALYFCASSEAGRSEQYFGPGTRLTVT.

The CDR3 reads CASSSWTGPYSNQPQHF. CDR3 nucleotide sequence: TGTGCCAGCAGTTCTTGGACAGGCCCCTATAGCAATCAGCCCCAGCATTTT. V usage is TRBV27 and J usage is TRBJ1-5, with TRBD1 matching over 7 bases. J was trimmed by 0 bases and V by 4 bases; bases with no gene match: 9. The length of the CDR3 is 17 residues. Germline V gene lookup returns CDR1 MNHEY and CDR2 SMNVEV (reference sequence).

The CDR3 DNA reads TGTGCCAGCAGCCAAACCACCGAGGGCTTCCACTACGAGCAGTACTTC. Translated, it gives CASSQTTEGFHYEQYF. J is TRBJ2-7 and V is TRBV6-6; perhaps TRBD2 as D (5 bases). The V and J ends lost 6 bases and 3 bases respectively, with 21 bases between them. Germline lookup yields CDR1 MNHNY and CDR2 SVGAGI (reference sequence). This CDR3 has 16 amino acids.

This clone came up once. This chain connects TRBV18 to TRBJ2-7; 12 bases line up with TRBD2. CDR1 and CDR2 from the germline V gene are KGHSH and LQKENI. This CDR3 spans 15 amino acids. V lost 2 bases and J lost 5; bases outside the gene matches: 4. In DNA form, the CDR3 reads TGTGCCAGCTCACCAAGGACTAGCGGGAACAACGAGCAGTACTTC. Translating gives CASSPRTSGNNEQYF.

This chain connects TRBV27 to TRBJ1-5; 9 bases agree with TRBD1. Per the germline V gene, CDR1 is MNHEY and CDR2 is SMNVEV (reference sequence). Losses at the gene ends were 2 bases for V and 4 bases for J; bases not matched to a gene: 9. The CDR3 runs 17 residues. CDR3 bases: TGTGCCAGCAGTTTAAGAACAGGGGGCGAGGGAAATCAGCCCCAGCATTTT. This codes for CASSLRTGGEGNQPQHF.

The chain couples TRBV10-3 to TRBJ2-7; a weak D match, TRBD2 (6 bases). This CDR3 is built from 16 residues. Trimming left V 0 bases short and J 4 bases short, with 16 bases between. Germline CDR1 reads ENHRY; CDR2 reads SYGVKD. CDR3 sequence reads: CAISESITSTGYEQYF. The CDR3 DNA reads as TGTGCCATCAGTGAGTCAATCACTAGCACGGGTTACGAGCAGTACTTC.

In DNA form, the CDR3 reads TGTGCCAGCTCACCATCAGGGGGCCCGGGCACAGATACGCAGTATTTT. As protein: CASSPSGGPGTDTQYF. The chain joins TRBV18 to TRBJ2-3, with TRBD1 identical over 8 bases. Germline CDR1 reads KGHSH; CDR2 reads LQKENI. The CDR3 consists of 16 residues. The ends lost 2 bases at V and 1 base at J; junction bases unmatched: 5. Full variable domain (missing parts from reference TRBV18 and TRBJ2-3): NAGVMQNPRHLVRRRGQEARLRCSPMKGHSHVYWYRQLPEEGLKFMVYLQKENIIDESGMPKERFSAEFPKEGPSILRIQQVVRGDSAAYFCASSPSGGPGTDTQYFGPGTRLTVL.

In this sample, this clone turned up once. The rearrangement links TRBV7-9 to TRBJ2-7; 11 positions match TRBD2. The CDR3 is 18 amino acids. The trim removed 1 base at V and 1 base at J, leaving 9 bases unmatched. The germline V gene has CDR1 SEHNR and CDR2 FQNEAQ (reference sequence). The CDR3 region has the DNA TGTGCCAGCAGCTTAGACATCCCACTAGCGGGAGCGTCCTACGAGCAGTACTTC. Translated: CASSLDIPLAGASYEQYF. Drawing the rest from reference TRBV7-9 and TRBJ2-7, the complete variable domain is DTGVSQNPRHKITKRGQNVTFRCDPISEHNRLYWYRQTLGQGPEFLTYFQNEAQLEKSRLLSDRFSAERPKGSFSTLEIQRTEQGDSAMYLCASSLDIPLAGASYEQYFGPGTRLTVT.

The V gene is TRBV15, the J gene TRBJ1-1; no definite D call. Deletions cut 1 base from V and 0 bases from J, with 9 bases between. Germline CDR1 LNHNV, CDR2 YYDKDF (reference sequence). The CDR3 contains 15 residues. The DNA for the CDR3 is TGTGCCACCAGCAGAGGTGGGAGTTTGAACACTGAAGCTTTCTTT. It codes for CATSRGGSLNTEAFF.

This rearrangement joins TRBV27 to TRBJ1-5; D ambiguous. Trimming cost V 5 bases and J 0 bases, with 8 bases left between them. This CDR3 spans 14 amino acids. The germline V gene encodes CDR1 MNHEY and CDR2 SMNVEV (reference sequence). CDR3 amino acids: CASSPWNSNQPQHF. CDR3 nucleotides: TGTGCCAGCAGTCCTTGGAATAGCAATCAGCCCCAGCATTTT.

The V and J genes are TRBV2 and TRBJ2-3; 13 bases align to TRBD2. Germline V gene lookup returns CDR1 SNHLY and CDR2 FYNNEI. The CDR3 runs 16 residues. V shed 5 bases and J 8 bases; nucleotides not matched to a gene: 10. CDR3 DNA sequence: TGTGCCAGCAGTTCCCGGACTAGCGGGAGTTTCGGTACGCAGTATTTT. Residues: CASSSRTSGSFGTQYF.

The chain carries TRBV2 and TRBJ1-5; D is unclear. CDR1 is SNHLY and CDR2 is FYNNEI in the germline V gene. With 0 bases removed from V and 7 bases from J, the gap between germline ends came to 10 bases. The CDR3 is 14 amino acids. The CDR3 is CASSEAAPRQPQHF. Written as DNA, the CDR3 is TGTGCCAGCAGTGAAGCGGCGCCTCGGCAGCCCCAGCATTTT.

Concerning this clone itself: The same CDR3 also results from other DNA sequences found in this sample. The chain links TRBV5-1 to TRBJ2-7; unclear D gene. Germline CDR1 SGHRS, CDR2 YFSETQ. This CDR3 has 12 residues. Deletions cut 4 bases from V and 4 bases from J, with 9 bases between. The chain's CDR3 is CASSLLGYEQYF. The CDR3 region has the DNA TGCGCCAGCAGCCTCCTCGGGTACGAGCAGTACTTC.

Here the CDR3 reads CASSASYSNQPQHF. The DNA of the CDR3 is TGTGCCAGCAGCGCCTCTTATAGCAATCAGCCCCAGCATTTT. V is TRBV9 and J is TRBJ1-5; the D is unclear. Trimming removed 3 bases at V and 0 bases at J, with 7 bases between. The germline CDR1 and CDR2 sequences are SGDLS and YYNGEE. CDR3 length equals 14 residues.

The chain couples TRBV2 to TRBJ1-1; possibly TRBD1 for D (5 bases). CDR1 and CDR2 (germline): SNHLY, FYNNEI. V dropped 7 bases and J dropped 0 bases, with 12 bases sitting between them. The CDR3 extends over 14 amino acids. CDR3 amino acids: CASNTQVMNTEAFF. The CDR3 coding sequence is TGTGCCAGCAATACACAGGTAATGAACACTGAAGCTTTCTTT. The full variable domain, rest sourced from reference TRBV2 and TRBJ1-1, is EPEVTQTPSHQVTQMGQEVILRCVPISNHLYFYWYRQILGQKVEFLVSFYNNEISEKSEIFDDQFSVERPDGSNFTLKIRSTKLEDSAMYFCASNTQVMNTEAFFGQGTRLTVV.